These 24 T cell receptor beta chains were all obtained from the same sample, sequenced in a study of cytomegalovirus exposure and HLA in healthy donors. The primer mix had 60 Vbeta and 13 Jbeta primers. TCRdb keeps only in-frame clones here, not all; method: immunoSEQ multiplex PCR. The data hold 140,000 or so clones, with roughly 80% observed a single time. The specimen sequenced was PBMCs. All receptors come from a female donor in good health and CMV-seronegative.

The V call is TRBV11-2, the J call TRBJ1-1; 7 nucleotides align to TRBD1. Germline V lookup: CDR1 SGHAT, CDR2 FQNNGV. The CDR3 is 17 amino acids. The junction had 13 bases not matched to a gene; V was cut back by 4 bases and J by 2 bases. CDR3 nucleotide sequence: TGTGCCAGCAGCTCAAAAGGACAGGCAACTTTCAACACTGAAGCTTTCTTT. As protein: CASSSKGQATFNTEAFF.

The chain carries TRBV7-3 and TRBJ2-5; D gene uncertain. With 8 bases removed from V and 4 bases from J, the gap between germline ends came to 11 bases. Germline CDR1 and CDR2: SGHTA and FQGTGA. CDR3 length: 12 residues. CDR3 DNA: TGTGCCAGCTTTTTATCCCCAGAGACCCAGTACTTC. This gives the protein CASFLSPETQYF.

The chain uses TRBV11-2 and TRBJ2-4; 7 bases match TRBD1. Germline CDR1 SGHAT, CDR2 FQNNGV. V shed 6 bases, J shed 7 bases, and the junction held 6 bases outside the gene matches. CDR3 length equals 13 residues. CDR3 coding DNA: TGTGCCAGCAGGCCCACAGGGGCTAACATTCAGTACTTC. Protein: CASRPTGANIQYF.

The chain employs TRBV5-1 and TRBJ2-3; D is unclear. The V end lost 1 base, the J end lost 2 bases, and 14 bases lay between the germline ends. The CDR3 contains 16 residues. CDR1 and CDR2 (germline): SGHRS, YFSETQ. The CDR3 region has the DNA TGCGCCAGCAGCTTGTTGTATCCTGCGGTCACAGATACGCAGTATTTT. Its translation: CASSLLYPAVTDTQYF.

The chain recombines TRBV6-4 with TRBJ2-6, with D tentatively TRBD2 (6 bases). Trimming took 4 bases from V and 1 from J, leaving 14 bases between them. CDR3 length: 17 residues. The V gene's germline CDR1 is MRHNA and CDR2 SNTAGT. CDR3 residues: CASSAPVAGSGANVLTF. In nucleotides, the CDR3 is TGTGCCAGCAGTGCCCCCGTCGCGGGGTCTGGGGCCAACGTCCTGACTTTC.

The rearrangement uses TRBV6-1 and TRBJ1-5; the D gene is possibly TRBD1 (6 bases). The germline V gene encodes CDR1 MNHNS and CDR2 SASEGT. The CDR3 sequence is 16 residues long. V dropped 3 bases and J dropped 4 bases, with 16 bases sitting between them. CDR3 in amino acids: CASSDPTGWGNQPQHF. The CDR3 coding sequence is TGTGCCAGCAGTGACCCGACAGGCTGGGGTAATCAGCCCCAGCATTTT.

The chain couples TRBV6-5 to TRBJ2-7; possible D gene TRBD2, 6 bases. Germline V gene sequence: CDR1 MNHEY, CDR2 SVGAGI. Trimming pared 5 bases from V and 6 bases from J, leaving 14 bases between. There are 13 residues in the CDR3. This CDR3 reads CASSKGGPSEQYF. The DNA for the CDR3 is TGTGCCAGCAGTAAAGGAGGGCCCTCCGAGCAGTACTTC.

This clone occurred a few times. The V call is TRBV10-3, the J call TRBJ2-5; 13 bases fit TRBD2. V dropped 2 bases and J dropped 5; count of bases not matched to a gene: 8. The germline CDR1 and CDR2 sequences are ENHRY and SYGVKD. The CDR3 runs 17 residues. CDR3 protein: CAISEDRGTSGTETQYF. As DNA, the CDR3 is TGTGCCATCAGTGAGGACAGGGGGACTAGCGGGACGGAGACCCAGTACTTC.

This sequence joins TRBV2 and TRBJ2-2; 8 nucleotides line up with TRBD2. V dropped 3 bases and J dropped 4; count of bases not matched to a gene: 7. Germline CDR1 is SNHLY and CDR2 is FYNNEI. This CDR3 is 16 amino acids long. This chain's CDR3 is CASSERAGGGTGELFF. CDR3 coding DNA: TGTGCCAGCAGTGAGCGGGCGGGAGGCGGCACCGGGGAGCTGTTTTTT.

The CDR3 region is CASSYSDSTNYGYTF. In DNA form, the CDR3 reads TGTGCCAGCAGTTACTCGGACAGTACTAACTATGGCTACACCTTC. This chain joins TRBV6-6 and TRBJ1-2; D is perhaps TRBD1 (6 bases). Germline V gene data show CDR1 as MNHNY and CDR2 as SVGAGI (reference sequence). The V gene lost 0 bases and the J gene lost 0 bases, with 8 bases spanning the gap. CDR3 length: 15 amino acids.

The chain is built from TRBV7-9 and TRBJ1-2; 7 bases align to TRBD1. V lost 0 bases and J lost 4; bases outside the gene matches: 8. CDR3 size: 16 residues. The germline CDR1 and CDR2 sequences are SEHNR and FQNEAQ (reference sequence). The CDR3 loop reads CASSLAVSGGSYGYTF. DNA of the CDR3: TGTGCCAGCAGCTTAGCGGTCTCAGGGGGGAGCTATGGCTACACCTTC.

The V gene is TRBV4-1, the J gene TRBJ2-7; the match to TRBD2 covers 9 bases. Germline V gene lookup returns CDR1 MGHRA and CDR2 YSYEKL. The ends lost 0 bases at V and 4 bases at J; junction bases unmatched: 10. This CDR3 region has 17 residues. The CDR3 region is CASSQDGGTSRIYEQYF. CDR3 DNA: TGCGCCAGCAGCCAAGATGGCGGGACTAGCAGGATTTACGAGCAGTACTTC.

The chain carries TRBV28 and TRBJ2-7, with 8 bases that match TRBD1. Unmatched junction bases numbered 11, after V lost 2 bases and J lost 2 bases. The CDR3 extends over 17 amino acids. Germline lookup yields CDR1 MDHEN and CDR2 SYDVKM. The CDR3 here is CASSLAAGGIATYEQYF. CDR3 DNA: TGTGCCAGCAGTTTAGCCGCAGGGGGCATAGCGACCTACGAGCAGTACTTC.

V and J are TRBV30 and TRBJ2-7; 9 bases are shared with TRBD1. Looked up from germline, CDR1 is GTSNPN and CDR2 is SVGIG (reference sequence). Trimming removed 0 bases from V and 2 bases from J; junction bases left unmatched: 5. There are 15 residues in the CDR3. Here the CDR3 DNA reads TGTGCCTGGAGTGTAAAGAGACAGGGGGCCTACGAGCAGTACTTC. The encoded protein is CAWSVKRQGAYEQYF.

V is TRBV5-1 and J is TRBJ1-4, with TRBD1 identical over 7 bases. The CDR3 is 13 residues long. The J segment lost 7 bases and the V segment lost 5 bases, leaving 5 bases of the junction unmatched. From germline, CDR1 is SGHRS and CDR2 YFSETQ. The CDR3 bases are TGCGCCAGCAGTAGGGGGCGCGGTGAAAAACTGTTTTTT. Residues: CASSRGRGEKLFF.

The chain joins TRBV19 to TRBJ2-1, with D possibly being TRBD1 (5 bases). V gave up 9 bases and J gave up 5 bases, with 11 bases separating them. The CDR3 extends over 12 amino acids. Germline lookup yields CDR1 LNHDA and CDR2 SQIVND (reference sequence). The CDR3 sequence: CASDRGNNEQFF. CDR3 sequence (DNA): TGTGCCAGCGATAGGGGTAACAATGAGCAGTTCTTC. The variable domain in full, with the rest retrieved from reference TRBV19 and TRBJ2-1, is DGGITQSPKYLFRKEGQNVTLSCEQNLNHDAMYWYRQDPGQGLRLIYYSQIVNDFQKGDIAEGYSVSREKKESFPLTVTSAQKNPTAFYLCASDRGNNEQFFGPGTRLTVL.

The CDR3 is CASSLRDGTDTQYF. The CDR3 coding sequence is TGCGCCAGCAGCCTGCGGGATGGAACAGATACGCAGTATTTT. The chain uses TRBV4-1 and TRBJ2-3; a weak D match, TRBD2 (6 bases). The length of the CDR3 is 14 residues. Trimming removed 4 bases from V and 3 bases from J, with 11 bases in between. Germline V gene lookup returns CDR1 MGHRA and CDR2 YSYEKL.

This CDR3 reads CASRLTGPNQPQHF. DNA of the CDR3: TGTGCCAGCAGACTAACAGGGCCCAATCAGCCCCAGCATTTT. J is TRBJ1-5 and V is TRBV6-6; possible D gene TRBD1, 6 bases. V was trimmed by 6 bases and J by 3 bases, leaving 12 bases between them. Germline V gene lookup returns CDR1 MNHNY and CDR2 SVGAGI (reference sequence). The CDR3 has 14 amino acids.

This clone was detected only once. The V gene is TRBV2, the J gene TRBJ1-5; D is unclear. The CDR3 is 13 residues long. Germline V gives CDR1 SNHLY, CDR2 FYNNEI. V shed 2 bases and J shed 7 bases, with 9 bases lying between them. This CDR3 reads CASSEFSPQPQHF. In DNA, the CDR3 is TGTGCCAGCAGTGAATTTTCTCCCCAGCCCCAGCATTTT.

The rearrangement uses TRBV28 and TRBJ1-5, with 8 bases that match TRBD1. Germline-derived CDR1 and CDR2 are MDHEN and SYDVKM. V was pared by 5 bases and J by 4 bases, with 4 bases of the junction left unmatched. The CDR3 is made up of 14 amino acids. The CDR3 nucleotides read TGTGCCAGCAGTACCTGGACAGGGAATCAGCCCCAGCATTTT. Amino acid sequence: CASSTWTGNQPQHF.

This clone was seen once. This chain connects TRBV7-9 to TRBJ1-1, with D unresolved. The CDR3 extends over 17 amino acids. V shed 2 bases and J shed 1 base, with 17 bases lying between them. Germline CDR1 is SEHNR and CDR2 is FQNEAQ (reference sequence). The CDR3 DNA sequence: TGTGCCAGCAGCTTACTCGGGTCCATTCACGAGAACACTGAAGCTTTCTTT. This translates into CASSLLGSIHENTEAFF.

The chain joins TRBV2 to TRBJ2-7, with TRBD1 identical over 12 bases. Per the germline V gene, CDR1 is SNHLY and CDR2 is FYNNEI. There are 13 residues in the CDR3. The J segment lost 5 bases and the V segment lost 10 bases, leaving 6 bases of the junction unmatched. The CDR3, as DNA: TGTGCCACTGAGGGACAGGGGGCCCACGAGCAGTACTTC. Protein sequence: CATEGQGAHEQYF.

This clone was detected only a few times. This chain joins TRBV4-1 and TRBJ2-1, with TRBD2 identical over 11 bases. Germline loops: CDR1 MGHRA, CDR2 YSYEKL. This CDR3 has 17 amino acids. J gave up 6 bases and V 4 bases, and 11 bases lay outside the gene matches. The CDR3: CASSRGGLAAPSNEQFF. CDR3 DNA sequence: TGCGCCAGCAGCCGGGGGGGACTAGCGGCCCCCTCCAATGAGCAGTTCTTC.

The chain uses TRBV6-5 and TRBJ1-2; no firm D call. Trimming pared 0 bases from V and 6 bases from J, leaving 14 bases between. Germline assignment: CDR1 MNHEY and CDR2 SVGAGI. The CDR3 is made up of 15 amino acids. CDR3 amino acids: CASSYSLAGEDGYTF. CDR3 DNA sequence: TGTGCCAGCAGTTACTCCTTGGCCGGGGAGGATGGCTACACCTTC.